This TCR beta chain stems from a study of T cells after yellow fever vaccination. Concerning this clonotype itself: Its specificity is not known.

Germline trimming cut 2 bases from V and 1 base from J; bases unmatched to any gene: 5. The CDR3 totals 16 residues. The germline gives CDR1 SEHNR, CDR2 FQNEAQ (reference sequence). TCRdb reanalysed the 5' RACE reads using MiXCR and keeps one entry per CDR3 protein. The data contain 500,000 to 650,000 distinct CDR3 sequences, around a sixth of them seen just once; the ten biggest clones take up roughly 17%. Study-level findings and limits: FACS-sorted repertoires could harbor abundant contaminating bulk-population clonotypes.

This clonotype was obtained from a man aged 18 to 30 who received the YFV17D yellow fever vaccine. The chain is built from TRBV7-9 and TRBJ2-5; 9 bases align to TRBD2. The sample consisted of PBMCs, taken about 5 days after the first yellow fever vaccination. CDR3 amino acids: CASSLWRGGIQETQYF. Written as DNA, the CDR3 is TGTGCCAGCAGCTTATGGCGGGGGGGCATCCAAGAGACCCAGTACTTC.